This entry describes one T cell receptor (beta chain). Its antigen remains undetermined. The sample holds no much larger clone one base away, and base qualities are not on file. The data were obtained in a study of graft-versus-host responses after intestinal transplantation (TCRdb year 2021). About the investigation overall: Recipients received multivisceral, liver-intestinal, or isolated intestinal transplants. Every recipient was given anti-thymocyte globulin induction, followed by about 3 years of maintenance tacrolimus and steroids. After intestinal transplantation, graft-versus-host and host-versus-graft alloreactive T cell clones in the graft, circulation and bone marrow were tracked using bulk TCR-beta CDR3 sequencing. To identify alloreactive clones, pre-transplant mixed lymphocyte reaction products were sequenced and compared with unstimulated pre-transplant donor and recipient T cells. Of the roughly 23 intestinal transplant recipients enrolled in the cohort, one of whom was a retransplant, a few patients without pretransplant specimens were excluded. A peak of at least 4% donor T cells among recipient peripheral blood mononuclear cells was the definition used for donor T cell macrochimerism. Instead of going to the commercial service, samples from a few later patients were sequenced in-house on an Illumina MiSeq and processed with MiXCR. Overall study outcomes, separate from this receptor: The relatively low number and heterogeneity of intestinal transplant patients limited the conclusions. In patients with donor T cell macrochimerism, the allografts had high GvH to HvG T cell clonal ratios. GvH clones were detected in recipient bone marrow, and some of these GvH clones were observed earlier in ileal mucosa or blood, consistent with an intestinal mucosal origin. Early after transplant, peak levels of circulating GvH clones were found to be associated with declines in HvG clones.

Receptors were amplified or captured by the immunoSEQ multiplex PCR assay. For most patients, genomic DNA was isolated using the Qiagen DNeasy Blood and Tissue Kit and was shipped frozen to Adaptive Biotechnologies for TCR sequencing. For most patients, high-throughput TCR-beta CDR3 sequencing of genomic DNA was performed by Adaptive Biotechnologies. The published analysis was carried out like this. Adaptive's ImmunoSEQ software was the source of the TCR sequencing data for 18 patients, while a few other patients were processed with MiXCR and VDJtools. To correct CD4 versus CD8 sorting errors, sequences present in both subsets at a frequency ratio below 5:1 were removed. CDR3 nucleotide sequences shared between donor and recipient were removed because the origin of such sequences could not be assigned. Alloreactive clones required at least 2-fold expansion over unstimulated cells and minimum CFSE-low frequency of 0.002% (template counts) or 0.001% (read counts). A clone was considered mappable if detected in the sequenced pre-transplant spleen, lymph node, or MLR CFSE-low populations of the donor or recipient. Cumulative frequency of alloreactive clones was calculated as a percentage of all sequences weighted by copy number. TCRdb stores this immuneACCESS table with in-frame sequences only. Part of the clones is absent; in the studies checked, under half of the shortfall reflects unresolved V genes, and no reason is known for the rest. V and J calls and clone size come straight from that table; D and trimming were deduced from the DNA. Across this sample there are about 99,000 clones, with 85% to 95% seen only once. The top ten clones comprise less than 0.08% of the sample.

This sample's time point label indicates: cells obtained before transplantation from donor or recipient. CD3+CD4+ and CD3+CD8+ populations were FACS-sorted from unstimulated pre-transplant donor and recipient cells taken from spleen or lymph nodes. The sample was unstimulated CD8+ T cells sorted from spleen or lymph node cells, taken before transplant. The TCR was taken from a human donor who was the organ donor for an intestinal transplant.

At the DNA level, the sequence is TGTGCCAGCAGTGAAGGTGAGGTCTATGGCTACACCTTC. Its amino acids are CASSEGEVYGYTF. Rearrangement joined TRBV6-1 to TRBJ1-2; no D gene is confidently identified. V and J lose 1 base and 4 bases, and a span of 7 bases separates them. The germline V gene encodes CDR1 MNHNS and CDR2 SASEGT. The CDR3 goes from the cysteine to the phenylalanine over 13 residues. Here the CDR3 DNA is all that survives: 39 bases in frame from base 1.